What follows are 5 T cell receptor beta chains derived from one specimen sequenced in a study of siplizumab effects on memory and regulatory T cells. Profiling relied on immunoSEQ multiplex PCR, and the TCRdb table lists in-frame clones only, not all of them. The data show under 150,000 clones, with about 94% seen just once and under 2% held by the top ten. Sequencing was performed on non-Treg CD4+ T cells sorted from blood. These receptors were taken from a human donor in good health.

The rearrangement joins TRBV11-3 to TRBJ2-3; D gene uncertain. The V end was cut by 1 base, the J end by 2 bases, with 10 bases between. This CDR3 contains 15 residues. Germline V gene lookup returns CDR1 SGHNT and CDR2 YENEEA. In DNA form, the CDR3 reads TGTGCCAGCAGCTTAGGAGAATATACCACAGATACGCAGTATTTT. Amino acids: CASSLGEYTTDTQYF.

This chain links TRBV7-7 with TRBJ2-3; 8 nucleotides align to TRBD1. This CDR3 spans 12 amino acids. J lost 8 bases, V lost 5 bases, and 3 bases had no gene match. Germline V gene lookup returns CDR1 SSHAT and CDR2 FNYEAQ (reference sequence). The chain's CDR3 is CASSPGGGTQYF. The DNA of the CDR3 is TGTGCCAGCAGCCCAGGGGGCGGTACGCAGTATTTT.

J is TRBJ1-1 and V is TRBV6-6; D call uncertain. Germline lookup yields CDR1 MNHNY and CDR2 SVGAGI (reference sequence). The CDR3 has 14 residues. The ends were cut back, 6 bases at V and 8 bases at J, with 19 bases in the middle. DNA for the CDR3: TGTGCCAGCAGGACCCCCATGACGAACATAGAAGCTTTCTTT. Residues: CASRTPMTNIEAFF.

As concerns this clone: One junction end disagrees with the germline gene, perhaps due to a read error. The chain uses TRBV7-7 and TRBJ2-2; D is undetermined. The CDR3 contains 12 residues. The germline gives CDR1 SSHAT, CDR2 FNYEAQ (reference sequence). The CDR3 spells CASSSTAGELFF. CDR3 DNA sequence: TGTGCTAGCAGCTCAACGGCCGGGGAGCTGTTTTTT.

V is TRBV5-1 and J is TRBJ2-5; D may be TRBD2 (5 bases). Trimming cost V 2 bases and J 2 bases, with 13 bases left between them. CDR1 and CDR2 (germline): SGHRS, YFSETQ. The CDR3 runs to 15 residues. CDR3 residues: CASSFQGGPQETQYF. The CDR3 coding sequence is TGCGCCAGCAGCTTTCAAGGAGGCCCGCAAGAGACCCAGTACTTC.